The 5 T cell receptor beta chains presented below share a single source sample, sequenced in a study of spatial heterogeneity in lung cancer. Points from the study as a whole: How many expanded intratumoral alpha and beta TCRs were present tracked the tumor mutation count, which was a count of nonsynonymous mutations.

TCRdb used MiXCR to reprocess the 5' RACE reads, holding one entry per CDR3 protein. The sample holds 9,000 to 10,000 distinct CDR3 sequences, approximately 5.1% seen once. Sample time point: sample taken at primary tumor resection. These receptors lack a known antigen. The sample was lung tumor tissue, taken at surgery. The source of these receptors is a female donor with early-stage non-small cell lung cancer.

In its sample, this clonotype was seen many times. The V call is TRBV7-2, the J call TRBJ1-2; no clear D gene. Germline V CDR1 and CDR2: SGHTA, FQGNSA. This CDR3 region has 13 residues. Trimming shortened V by 5 bases and J by 8 bases, and 15 bases separated the two germline ends. This CDR3 reads CASSVDSLWGYTF. The CDR3 DNA reads TGTGCCAGCAGCGTTGACTCACTATGGGGCTACACCTTC.

This clonotype was picked up many times. The rearrangement joins TRBV6-5 to TRBJ2-2, with 7 bases fitting TRBD2. Germline CDR1 MNHEY, CDR2 SVGAGI. The CDR3 sequence is 18 residues long. Losses at the gene ends were 5 bases for V and 3 bases for J; bases not matched to a gene: 15. Here the CDR3 reads CASSPELAGVVDTGELFF. Here the CDR3 DNA reads TGTGCCAGCAGTCCGGAATTGGCGGGAGTGGTGGACACCGGGGAGCTGTTTTTT.

This clonotype came up a few times. CDR3 amino acids: CASSFPYQGAYEQYF. The CDR3 DNA follows: TGTGCCAGCAGTTTTCCCTACCAGGGCGCCTACGAGCAGTACTTC. The J gene is TRBJ2-7, the V gene TRBV27; possible D gene TRBD1, 5 bases. Germline-derived CDR1 and CDR2 are MNHEY and SMNVEV (reference sequence). CDR3 length: 15 residues. Deletions cut 3 bases from V and 2 bases from J, with 14 bases between.

This clonotype was seen a handful of times. The J gene is TRBJ2-1, the V gene TRBV20-1; D might be TRBD1 (5 bases). CDR1 is DFQATT, CDR2 SNEGSKA, per germline (reference sequence). V was shortened by 0 bases and J by 0 bases, with 18 bases between the two germline ends. The CDR3 covers 18 residues. Here the CDR3 DNA reads TGCAGTGCTAGAGACCTACCGGTAGACAGTTACTCCTACAATGAGCAGTTCTTC. Translating gives CSARDLPVDSYSYNEQFF.

This clonotype was seen ten or more times. This rearrangement joins TRBV2 to TRBJ2-1, with 7 bases fitting TRBD2. V lost 3 bases, J lost 9 bases, and 8 bases stayed unmatched. CDR3 length: 14 residues. Germline CDR1 is SNHLY and CDR2 is FYNNEI. In DNA form, the CDR3 reads TGTGCCAGCAGTGACGGACTAGAGTTCGGTGAGCAGTTCTTC. This codes for CASSDGLEFGEQFF.